These 7 T cell receptor beta chains were sequenced from one sample in a study of shared clonotypes between healthy human individuals. Here immunoSEQ multiplex PCR was the method, and the copy in TCRdb shows in-frame clones only, minus some. This table holds 2 million to 2.5 million clones, over 85% found once. The sequenced sample consisted of naive CD4+ T cells from PBMCs. Subset defined: CD45RA+ positively selected. These receptors were collected from a man in his late teens or twenties in good health. Some clones in this sample may be carry-over from other donors' samples.

The chain employs TRBV28 and TRBJ2-7, with 7 bases matching TRBD1. The germline CDR1 and CDR2 sequences are MDHEN and SYDVKM. J was trimmed by 3 bases and V by 7 bases; bases with no gene match: 6. This CDR3 spans 13 amino acids. The CDR3 region has the DNA TGTGCCAGCACCACCGGGACAGACTACGAGCAGTACTTC. Amino acids: CASTTGTDYEQYF.

The chain employs TRBV28 and TRBJ2-3; no definite D call. Trimming took 3 bases from V and 0 from J, leaving 10 bases between them. Germline-derived CDR1 and CDR2 are MDHEN and SYDVKM. This CDR3 has 15 residues. The CDR3 DNA reads TGTGCCAGCAGTTTCTCTTCCGGGAGCACAGATACGCAGTATTTT. This codes for CASSFSSGSTDTQYF.

The chain combines TRBV30 with TRBJ1-6; D unresolved. CDR1 and CDR2 (germline): GTSNPN, SVGIG (reference sequence). Trimming shortened V by 0 bases and J by 10 bases, and 19 bases separated the two germline ends. The CDR3 length is 16 residues. The CDR3 bases are TGTGCCTGGAGTGTACTTTTGCCGGTAAAGGGATCACCCCTCCACTTT. Translated: CAWSVLLPVKGSPLHF.

The chain combines TRBV11-2 with TRBJ2-7; D is unresolved. Germline V gene sequence: CDR1 SGHAT, CDR2 FQNNGV. Trimming cost V 3 bases and J 4 bases, with 4 bases left between them. The CDR3 is 11 amino acids. The CDR3 DNA reads as TGTGCCAGCAGCTTTACTTACGAGCAGTACTTC. This codes for CASSFTYEQYF.

This chain uses TRBV5-5 with TRBJ2-7; tentative D call: TRBD1 (6 bases). The CDR3 contains 16 residues. The V gene's germline CDR1 is SGHKS and CDR2 YYEKEE (reference sequence). Trimming shortened V by 4 bases and J by 1 base, and 18 bases separated the two germline ends. The CDR3 is CASSPPGQGRSYEQYF. Written as DNA, the CDR3 is TGTGCCAGCAGCCCTCCGGGGCAGGGGCGATCCTACGAGCAGTACTTC.

The chain couples TRBV9 to TRBJ2-1; the D gene is possibly TRBD1 (6 bases). Germline V gene sequence: CDR1 SGDLS, CDR2 YYNGEE. This CDR3 has 15 amino acids. V was cut by 3 bases and J by 4 bases, with 14 bases left in between. The CDR3 nucleotides are TGTGCCAGCAGCGCACAGGGTTGGGGATACAATGAGCAGTTCTTC. Translation: CASSAQGWGYNEQFF.

The CDR3 here is CAWSREAGYGYTF. In nucleotides, the CDR3 is TGTGCCTGGAGTCGCGAGGCGGGATATGGCTACACCTTC. V and J are TRBV30 and TRBJ1-2; D ambiguous. CDR1 is GTSNPN and CDR2 is SVGIG in the germline V gene (reference sequence). V was clipped by 2 bases and J by 5 bases, with 12 bases between them. The CDR3 totals 13 residues.